These 6 T cell receptor beta chains share one sample of origin, sequenced in a study of cytomegalovirus exposure and HLA in healthy donors. The PCR made use of 60 Vbeta and 13 Jbeta primers. Using immunoSEQ multiplex PCR, the repertoire was profiled, and TCRdb retains in-frame clones only, with some absent. The sample includes some 110,000 clones, around 70% of them seen just once. Sequenced material: PBMCs. The receptors were gathered from a man under 40 in good health and CMV-seropositive.

The chain is built from TRBV19 and TRBJ1-2; maybe TRBD1 (5 bases). With 3 bases removed from V and 4 bases from J, the gap between germline ends came to 21 bases. The CDR3 totals 17 residues. Germline CDR1 LNHDA, CDR2 SQIVND (reference sequence). The DNA of the CDR3 is TGTGCCAGTAGTATGTCTCAGGGATTGGGAGGGCCCTATGGCTACACCTTC. Translation gives CASSMSQGLGGPYGYTF.

This chain uses TRBV6-5 with TRBJ2-7, with 7 bases that match TRBD1. Germline V CDR1 and CDR2: MNHEY, SVGAGI. V lost 4 bases, J lost 3 bases, and 12 bases stayed unmatched. CDR3 length: 16 amino acids. For the CDR3, the DNA is TGTGCCAGCAGTTCACGACAGGGTAATATATACTACGAGCAGTACTTC. Translation gives CASSSRQGNIYYEQYF.

The rearrangement uses TRBV11-2 and TRBJ2-7; D not certain. V lost 2 bases, J lost 1 base, and 9 bases lay in between. This CDR3 contains 14 residues. Germline CDR1 and CDR2: SGHAT and FQNNGV. The CDR3 nucleotides read TGTGCCAGCAGCTTACGCGGCGCGTCCTACGAGCAGTACTTC. Translation: CASSLRGASYEQYF.

The chain carries TRBV7-9 and TRBJ1-4; possibly TRBD1 for D (6 bases). From germline, CDR1 is SEHNR and CDR2 FQNEAQ (reference sequence). The CDR3 runs to 17 residues. The V end was cut by 4 bases, the J end by 5 bases, with 20 bases between. The CDR3 DNA reads as TGTGCCAGCAGCTCGAAGACACAGGGTTCGGGGAATGAAAAACTGTTTTTT. It yields the protein CASSSKTQGSGNEKLFF.

The chain joins TRBV5-1 to TRBJ1-1; D gene uncertain. Trimming removed 4 bases at V and 5 bases at J, with 15 bases between. Looked up from germline, CDR1 is SGHRS and CDR2 is YFSETQ. This CDR3 comprises 14 residues. CDR3 residues: CASSPGRPGTEAFF. CDR3 nucleotide sequence: TGCGCCAGCAGCCCAGGTCGACCGGGGACTGAAGCTTTCTTT.

The chain carries TRBV9 and TRBJ1-2, with D possibly TRBD1 on 6 matching bases. V was pared by 3 bases and J by 0 bases, with 18 bases between. The germline CDR1 and CDR2 sequences are SGDLS and YYNGEE. This CDR3 has 17 amino acids. Here the CDR3 reads CASSGRGGTVSNYGYTF. The CDR3 nucleotides read TGTGCCAGCAGCGGGAGGGGGGGGACGGTGTCTAACTATGGCTACACCTTC.